This TCR beta chain emerged from a study of blood T cell repertoires in COVID-19. Study overall: Acute-phase and convalescent COVID-19 samples originated in the United States, Italy and Spain. PBMCs, B-cell-depleted T cells, or T cells provided the cDNA or gDNA that made up the material.

Germline CDR1 and CDR2: MDHEN and SYDVKM. This CDR3 has 12 residues. The ends were cut back, 5 bases at V and 6 bases at J, with 8 bases in the middle. Original methodology: Estimated nucleated cell counts came from reference gene primer amplification. Measured with immunoSEQ multiplex PCR; TCRdb has only the in-frame clones, and not every one. V and J calls and clone size are as listed in that table; D and trimming were resolved from the DNA. Of some 96,000 clones in the sample, around 90% were seen once. The receptor was derived from a human donor in a cohort sampled during active COVID-19. The sample taken for sequencing was peripheral blood. The chain couples TRBV28 to TRBJ1-5, with D unresolved. The CDR3 DNA follows: TGTGCCAGCAGTACTCCAAGTCAGCCCCAGCATTTT. Protein product: CASSTPSQPQHF.